The source of this T cell receptor beta chain is a study of cytomegalovirus exposure and HLA in healthy donors (dated by TCRdb to the late 2010s). Looking at the study overall: In an earlier analysis of some 610 of the donors, 250 to 350 Gb of sequence data and just under 120 million unique TCR beta sequences from roughly 180 million T cells were reported. The study aimed to test whether signatures of past pathogen exposure could be identified by cataloging public T cell receptors. In an earlier analysis of several hundred of the donors, high-throughput TCR beta sequencing was used to judge whether each TCR beta V gene segment behaved as functional or pseudogenic. A later genetic analysis took genome-wide SNP genotypes for about 60% of the roughly 670 donors and used that subset as a discovery cohort. Typing coverage differed by locus: A, B, C, DRB1 and DQB1 were typed in roughly 620-630 donors, DQA1 in about 500, DPA1 in over 600, and DPB1 in just under 490. High-throughput TCR immunosequencing, statistical association of individual TCRs with disease status, and machine learning were combined to predict cytomegalovirus infection status. Of the approximately 400 genotyped donors, approximately 83% fell in the genetic ancestry cluster associated with self-reported Caucasian donors. Along with the approximately 670-subject first cohort, a separate validation cohort of over a hundred different subjects was used. On average, roughly 250,000 unique TCR beta nucleotide sequences were sequenced per donor among 398 genotyped donors of the cohort, with around 19% of those sequences being non-productive. In the later analysis, no new phenotypic data were used to find candidate immune exposures; instead, reliance was placed on TCR beta sequences and their occurrence across donors. A few DR-DQ haplotypes were treated as single units for association and clustering because of strong linkage in the cohort. An early release covering around 630 HLA-typed donors comprised about 300 gigabases of sequencing data and tens of millions of unique TCR sequences. The T cell repertoires of around 730 subjects were profiled by immunosequencing and related to cytomegalovirus serostatus. Every discovery cohort repertoire had been produced on one sequencing platform. Alongside the repertoire data, information on donor age, sex, ethnicity and CMV serostatus was compiled. To study patterns of TCR occurrence, a later analysis re-analyzed previously published TCR beta repertoires from around 660 donors and added high-resolution HLA genotyping. Class I and class II HLA loci were covered by the typing at four-digit resolution. Broad study findings and their caveats: In a later analysis, TCR association rates were found to vary across HLA loci, with the most associated TCRs seen for DRB1 alleles and the fewest for HLA-C alleles. Some IMGT-functional V segments, including TRBV6-2 and TRBV6-3, could not be distinguished by the 87-base-pair reads and were therefore excluded. A cluster of highly shared sequence variants was judged likely to be a technical artifact of the sequencing pipeline. In both the original and validation cohorts, the classifier was reported to diagnose cytomegalovirus status with high specificity and sensitivity. Specific HLA alleles were associated with 16,951 TCR beta sequences at a false discovery rate of 0.05 in a later analysis. Three of the identified cytomegalovirus-associated TCR beta chains were confirmed in vitro to be specific for cytomegalovirus antigens. The only immune exposure information available for the cohort was CMV serostatus. In a later genetic analysis, a missense DCLRE1C variant was associated with V-gene and J-gene trimming of TCR beta chains, and the association was replicated in an independent cohort. A later analysis reported that several top co-occurrence clusters appeared linked to parvovirus B19, influenza, CMV and Epstein-Barr virus. Assigning TCR associations to individual alleles was difficult when HLA alleles, especially DR and DQ, strongly co-occurred. In a later analysis, most CMV-associated TCR beta chains were found to appear HLA-restricted, with HLA associations seemingly driven largely by CMV exposure. A further reported finding was that TCR beta sequences accurately predicted the HLA-A and HLA-B alleles for most subjects in the first cohort. Most TCR sequences were observed very rarely across donors, whereas some public TCRs were present in many individuals. Broadly in line with IMGT annotations, most TCR beta V segments showed up in productive rearrangements about 90% or about 30% of the time in an earlier analysis of under 700 of the donors. Because HLA typing was missing for some donors at each locus, association tests included only the typed subset. Presence/absence analyses assumed roughly uniform sequencing depth across donors, an assumption that may not hold. A later genetic analysis reported fewer N-insertions in productive TCRs among donors in an Asian-associated ancestry cluster than the roughly 720-donor mean. The earlier analysis of nearly 600 of the donors excluded over 15 rarely observed V segments, including chromosome 9 orphons, because counts were too low. Correlated functional status among segregating V segments might be attributable to linkage disequilibrium, but an unknown experimental factor could not be ruled out. The authors suggested that the approach could potentially be extended to other disease states and immunological phenotypes. In the study, about 150 TCR beta chains were listed as associated with cytomegalovirus. In a later analysis, HLA-associated TCR beta chains showed more clonal expansion and lower generation probabilities than non-associated chains that were equally common. The cohort was sequenced for TCR beta chains only, and without alpha or paired-chain data the features that could be detected were limited.

Libraries were prepared through the immunoSEQ multiplex PCR assay. The multiplex PCR relied on a mix of 60 forward primers for TCR Vbeta segments and 13 reverse primers for TCR Jbeta segments. Amplification of the CDR3 region of rearranged TCR beta genes was performed with a multiplex PCR assay on genomic DNA. On the Illumina HiSeq System, the amplified TCR beta libraries were sequenced as 87-base-pair reads. For the original study's pipeline: A later analysis counted around 72 million unique TCR beta chains across the 640 or so repertoires, and around 12 million of these chains were shared by at least two donors. A nearest-neighbor algorithm error-corrected the raw reads and collapsed the reads into unique sequences, merging closely related sequences to remove PCR and sequencing errors. Alignment of CDR3 sequences to IMGT reference sequences was used to assign V, D and J gene segments. For a sequence to be retained, at least a six-nucleotide match to both a V gene segment and a J gene segment was required. Rearrangements were classified as productive when the CDR3 lacked stop codons and remained in frame with V and J, and all other rearrangements were classified as non-productive. CDR3 was defined by IMGT convention, running from the second conserved V-encoded cysteine to the conserved J-encoded phenylalanine. The earlier analysis of some 550 of the donors excluded any sequence lacking an unambiguous match to a single V gene segment. In an earlier analysis of roughly 600 of the donors, a V segment was called functional when productive rearrangements were above 56.7%, and segregating when the standard deviation between donors exceeded 5%. A statistical classification framework was developed to diagnose cytomegalovirus status using the catalog of TCR beta chain sequences. V and J gene assignment, in a later analysis, came from comparing TCR nucleotide sequences with IMGT/GENE-DB human TR gene sequences. A later analysis assigned CDR3 sequences and most-parsimonious VDJ recombination scenarios with the TCRdist pipeline. In a later analysis, each TCR beta chain was defined by its CDR3 amino acid sequence together with its V-gene family, and reads lacking a unique V-gene family were excluded. In a later analysis, 450 to 600 highly shared, low-generation-probability nucleotide sequences were removed to address suspected cross-contamination and a sequencing artifact. In a later analysis, a clonal expansion index was calculated for each public chain from normalized within-repertoire ranks of inferred template counts. A later analysis computed generation probabilities with a VDJ recombination model fitted to out-of-frame rearrangements, and checked the results against IGoR. In a later analysis, TCR-TCR, TCR-HLA and TCR-CMV co-occurrence was scored with hypergeometric tests, and a repertoire-size bias correction was applied to TCR pairs. In a later analysis, false discovery rates were estimated by permuting HLA or CMV assignments 20 times. In a later analysis, co-occurring TCRs were grouped using DBSCAN, with TCRdist sequence similarity added in when clustering inside HLA-allele-positive subsets. For co-occurrence clustering, repertoires with fewer than 30,000 or more than 120,000 public chains were excluded, along with roughly 5 repertoires with anomalous nucleotide sharing. Sourced from immuneACCESS, this table was stored by TCRdb with only in-frame sequences that have V and J called. A share of the clones is absent; for the studies checked, an unresolved V gene accounts for under half, and the remainder has no known explanation. D and trimming come from the DNA, and the V and J calls and clone size come from that table. In all, the sample holds about 200,000 clones, and around nine tenths of those were seen once. The ten most abundant clones make up less than 0.4% of the sample.

The germline V gene sets CDR1 to MDHEN and CDR2 to SYDVKM. At the junction V is shortened by 2 bases and J by 0 bases, with 11 bases in between. The CDR3 starts with the cysteine, ends with the phenylalanine, and has 16 residues. The sequence is cut down to CDR3 DNA, 48 bases in frame from base 1. On this clone: Which antigen it targets is not known. Base qualities were left out, and no much larger clone turns up one base away.

In total, approximately 690 healthy bone marrow donors made up the cohort. All cohort members were sampled while nominally healthy, although unrecorded immune exposures were likely present. The donor was CMV seronegative and was included in the group of approximately 350 seronegative cohort members. A peripheral blood sample was provided by each donor, and peripheral blood mononuclear cells were used for TCR beta sequencing. The Qiagen DNeasy Blood Extraction Kit was used to extract genomic DNA from the blood cell samples. The rearrangement combines TRBV28 with TRBJ1-3, with no confident D gene call. The sample comprised PBMCs. The sequence was obtained from a woman aged 25 to 39 in good health and CMV-seronegative. The DNA sequence is TGTGCCAGCAGTTTACGACCCCGGGGCTCTGGAAACACCATATATTTT. Its protein product is CASSLRPRGSGNTIYF.